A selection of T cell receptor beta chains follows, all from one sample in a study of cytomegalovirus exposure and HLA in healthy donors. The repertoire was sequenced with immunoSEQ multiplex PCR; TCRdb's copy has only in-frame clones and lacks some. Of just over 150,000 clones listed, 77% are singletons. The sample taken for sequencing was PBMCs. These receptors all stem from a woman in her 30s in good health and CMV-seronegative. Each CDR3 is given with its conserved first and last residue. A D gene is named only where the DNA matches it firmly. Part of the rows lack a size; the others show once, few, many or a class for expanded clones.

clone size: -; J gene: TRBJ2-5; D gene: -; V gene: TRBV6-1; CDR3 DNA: TGTGCCAGCAGTTTCGGGGGAGAGCAGTACTTC; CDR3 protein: CASSFGGEQYF
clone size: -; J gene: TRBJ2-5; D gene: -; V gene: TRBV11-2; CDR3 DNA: TGTGCCAGCAGCCATGCCAGGGTAGGCCGTATGGGGGAGACCCAGTACTTC; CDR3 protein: CASSHARVGRMGETQYF
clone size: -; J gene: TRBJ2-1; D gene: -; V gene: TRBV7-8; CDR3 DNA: TGTGCCAGCAGCTTGCGAGAGGGCAATGAGCAGTTCTTC; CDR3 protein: CASSLREGNEQFF
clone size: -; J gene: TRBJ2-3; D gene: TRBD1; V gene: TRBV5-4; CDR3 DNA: TGTGCCAGCAGCTTCGGACAGGGGGGAGGGACGCAGTATTTT; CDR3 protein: CASSFGQGGGTQYF
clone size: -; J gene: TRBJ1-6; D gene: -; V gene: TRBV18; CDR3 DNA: TGTGCCAGCTCAGGTCTTCCAGGGGCGGCCCTCCACTTT; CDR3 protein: CASSGLPGAALHF
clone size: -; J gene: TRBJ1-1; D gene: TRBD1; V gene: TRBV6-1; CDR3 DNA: TGTGCCAGCAGGGACAGGGGGCAATTGACGGCTTTCTTT; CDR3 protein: CASRDRGQLTAFF
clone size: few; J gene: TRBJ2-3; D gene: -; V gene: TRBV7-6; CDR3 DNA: TGTGCCAGCAGCCACCCGGTACCAGCCCCGAGCGAGAGCACAGATACGCAGTATTTT; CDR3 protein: CASSHPVPAPSESTDTQYF
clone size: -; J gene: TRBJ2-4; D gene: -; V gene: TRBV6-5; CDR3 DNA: TGTGCCAGCAGTTACTCTCCTGTCCAAAACATTCAGTACTTC; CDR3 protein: CASSYSPVQNIQYF
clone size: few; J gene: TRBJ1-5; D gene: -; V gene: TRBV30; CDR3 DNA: TGTGCCTGGAGTGTATTCGGGGATACGTATCAGCCCCAGCATTTT; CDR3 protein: CAWSVFGDTYQPQHF
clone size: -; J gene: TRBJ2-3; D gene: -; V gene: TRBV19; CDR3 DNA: TGTGCCAGTAGTATGGTCGCGGCCGGGTCGGATACGCAGTATTTT; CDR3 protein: CASSMVAAGSDTQYF
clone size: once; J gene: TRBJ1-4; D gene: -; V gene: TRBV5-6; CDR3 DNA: TGTGCCAGCAATAACCGGGACACCGATAATGAAAAACTGTTTTTT; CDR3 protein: CASNNRDTDNEKLFF
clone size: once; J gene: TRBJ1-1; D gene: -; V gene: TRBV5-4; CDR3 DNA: TGTGCCAGCAGCTTGGCCCCTGCAGGGTTAGGCACTGAAGCTTTCTTT; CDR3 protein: CASSLAPAGLGTEAFF
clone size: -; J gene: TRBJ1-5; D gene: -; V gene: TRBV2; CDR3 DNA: TGTGCCAGCAGCCCCGGGAGGGGGGGCAATCAGCCCCAGCATTTT; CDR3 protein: CASSPGRGGNQPQHF
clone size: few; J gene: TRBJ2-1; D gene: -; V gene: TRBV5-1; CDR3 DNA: TGCGCCAGCAGTCAACAGGTCCCCGCTGAGCAGTTCTTC; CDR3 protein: CASSQQVPAEQFF
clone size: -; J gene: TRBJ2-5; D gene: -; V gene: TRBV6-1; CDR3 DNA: TGTGCCAGCAGTGAATGGACAGTCCAAGAGACCCAGTACTTC; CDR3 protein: CASSEWTVQETQYF
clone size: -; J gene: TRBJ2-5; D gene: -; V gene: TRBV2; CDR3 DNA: TGTGCCAGCAGCTACGGACAGCCAGAGACCCAGTACTTC; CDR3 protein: CASSYGQPETQYF
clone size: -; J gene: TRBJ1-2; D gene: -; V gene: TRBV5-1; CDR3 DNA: TGCGCCAGCAGCTTGGGCAGGGATGGCTACACCTTC; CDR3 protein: CASSLGRDGYTF
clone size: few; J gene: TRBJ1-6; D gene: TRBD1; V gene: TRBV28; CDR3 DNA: TGTGCCAGCAGTTCTCCCGGGACAGGAGATTCACCCCTCCACTTT; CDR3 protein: CASSSPGTGDSPLHF
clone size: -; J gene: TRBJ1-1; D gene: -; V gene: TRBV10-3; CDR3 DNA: TGTGCCATCAGGGGGGAGGCAAACACTGAAGCTTTCTTT; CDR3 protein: CAIRGEANTEAFF
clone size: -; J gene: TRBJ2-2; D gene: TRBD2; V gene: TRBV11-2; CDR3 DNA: TGTGCCAGCAGCTTGACTAGCGGGGAATGGGGGGAGCTGTTTTTT; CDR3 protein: CASSLTSGEWGELFF
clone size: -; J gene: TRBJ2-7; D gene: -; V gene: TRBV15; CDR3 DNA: TGTGCCACCAGCAGAGCCACCAGCGCCGCCCCCTCCTACGAGCAGTACTTC; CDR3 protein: CATSRATSAAPSYEQYF
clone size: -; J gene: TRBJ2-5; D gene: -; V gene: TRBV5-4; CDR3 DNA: TGTGCCAGCAGCTTGGCCGACACCCAAGAGACCCAGTACTTC; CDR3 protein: CASSLADTQETQYF
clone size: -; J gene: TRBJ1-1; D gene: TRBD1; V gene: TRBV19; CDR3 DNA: TGTGCCAGTAACAAGGGACAGAAGAACACTGAAGCTTTCTTT; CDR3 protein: CASNKGQKNTEAFF
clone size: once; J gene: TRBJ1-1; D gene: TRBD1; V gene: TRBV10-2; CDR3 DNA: TGCGCCAGCAGTGAGCCGGGACAGACGGTCAACACTGAAGCTTTCTTT; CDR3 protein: CASSEPGQTVNTEAFF